The TCR beta chain under discussion was sequenced for a study of blood T cell repertoires in COVID-19. Study summary: Both acute and convalescent COVID-19 samples were obtained from the United States, Italy and Spain. In each case, the material was cDNA or gDNA derived from T cells, B-cell-depleted T cells, or PBMCs.

Study processing details: Amplification from reference gene primers served as the basis for estimated nucleated cell counts. Here immunoSEQ multiplex PCR was the method, and the copy in TCRdb shows in-frame clones only, minus some. The V and J calls and clone size come from that table; D and trimming were worked out from the DNA. The sample has 70,000 or so clones; about nine tenths are singletons. The CDR3 covers 15 residues. Looked up from germline, CDR1 is MNHEY and CDR2 is SVGAGI. Trimming took off 8 bases at V and 8 bases at J, with 22 bases between the two ends. The sequenced sample consisted of peripheral blood. The sequence came from an elderly woman with active COVID-19. V usage is TRBV6-5 and J usage is TRBJ2-1, with D possibly matching TRBD2 (6 bases). The CDR3 region is CASGPGWGTGDEQFF. CDR3 nucleotides: TGTGCCAGCGGGCCCGGTTGGGGGACGGGGGATGAGCAGTTCTTC.